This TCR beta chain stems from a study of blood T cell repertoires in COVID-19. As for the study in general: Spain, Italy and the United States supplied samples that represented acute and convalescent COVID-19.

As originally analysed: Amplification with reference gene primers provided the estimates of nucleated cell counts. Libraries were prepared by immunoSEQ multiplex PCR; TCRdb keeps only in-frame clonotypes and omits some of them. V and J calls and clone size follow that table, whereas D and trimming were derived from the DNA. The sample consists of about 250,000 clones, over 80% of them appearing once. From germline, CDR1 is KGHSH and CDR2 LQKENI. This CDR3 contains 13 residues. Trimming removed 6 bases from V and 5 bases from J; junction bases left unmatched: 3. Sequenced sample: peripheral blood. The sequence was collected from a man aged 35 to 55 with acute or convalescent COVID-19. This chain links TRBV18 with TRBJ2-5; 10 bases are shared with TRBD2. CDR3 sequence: CASSATSGETQYF. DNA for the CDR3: TGTGCCAGCTCGGCGACTAGCGGGGAGACCCAGTACTTC.